The 13 T cell receptor beta chains below were found in one sample sequenced in a study of beta chain features in type 1 diabetes. Reverse transcription of all isolated RNA meant that expressed TCRB transcripts were sequenced. Clones were sequenced by immunoSEQ multiplex PCR, and TCRdb holds only the in-frame ones, with some missing. The sample lists 350,000 to 400,000 clones, over 13% occurring once. Sequencing used naive CD4+ T cells from blood. The receptors derive from a woman younger than 35 in good health.

There are a few counts of this clone. This chain uses TRBV18 with TRBJ2-7; 9 bases agree with TRBD1. Per the germline V gene, CDR1 is KGHSH and CDR2 is LQKENI. V was pared by 3 bases and J by 7 bases, with 4 bases of the junction left unmatched. There are 13 residues in the CDR3. Here the CDR3 reads CASSPGQGSEQYF. CDR3 bases: TGTGCCAGCTCACCGGGACAGGGTAGTGAGCAGTACTTC.

The J gene is TRBJ2-7, the V gene TRBV2; D unresolved. The CDR3 sequence is 11 residues long. Germline-derived CDR1 and CDR2 are SNHLY and FYNNEI. The V end was cut by 6 bases, the J end by 3 bases, with 6 bases between. The DNA for the CDR3 is TGTGCCAGCAGCGGGTTCTACGAGCAGTACTTC. Translated, it gives CASSGFYEQYF.

The V call is TRBV10-3, the J call TRBJ2-5; 7 bases match TRBD1. J lost 3 bases, V lost 10 bases, and 8 bases had no gene match. The CDR3 consists of 13 residues. CDR1 is ENHRY and CDR2 is SYGVKD in the germline V gene. DNA for the CDR3: TGTGCCAGCGAAGGCGGACAGGAAGAGACCCAGTACTTC. Translated: CASEGGQEETQYF.

The chain uses TRBV4-2 and TRBJ2-3; D gene uncertain. CDR1 and CDR2 from the germline V gene are LGHNA and YNFKEQ. This CDR3 region has 17 residues. Trimming cost V 0 bases and J 1 base, with 14 bases left between them. CDR3 residues: CASSQDAKALRTDTQYF. CDR3 DNA: TGTGCCAGCAGCCAAGATGCAAAAGCCCTCCGCACAGATACGCAGTATTTT.

This clone was seen only a few times. V gene TRBV28 combines with J gene TRBJ1-5; tentatively, D is TRBD1 (5 bases). V was cut by 5 bases and J by 2 bases, with 16 bases left in between. This CDR3 contains 16 residues. CDR1 and CDR2 from the germline V gene are MDHEN and SYDVKM. The CDR3 protein is CASSSSSTGGNQPQHF. The CDR3 DNA reads as TGTGCCAGCAGTAGTAGCTCAACAGGCGGCAATCAGCCCCAGCATTTT.

The genes are TRBV11-1 and TRBJ2-1; 16 bases fit TRBD2. CDR1 is SGHAT and CDR2 is FQDESV in the germline V gene (reference sequence). Trimming took 5 bases from V and 5 from J; bases not matched to a gene: 3. This CDR3 contains 16 residues. The CDR3 region is CASSTGLAGGNNEQFF. CDR3 nucleotides: TGTGCCAGCAGCACGGGACTAGCGGGAGGGAACAATGAGCAGTTCTTC.

This clone has just a few counts. This chain connects TRBV19 to TRBJ2-1, with no clear D. Trimming took off 5 bases at V and 4 bases at J, with 15 bases between the two ends. The germline V gene has CDR1 LNHDA and CDR2 SQIVND (reference sequence). The CDR3 consists of 15 residues. The CDR3 loop reads CASSRLPGPYNEQFF. Written as DNA, the CDR3 is TGTGCCAGTAGTCGCCTGCCTGGGCCTTACAATGAGCAGTTCTTC.

Here the CDR3 reads CASSSRRNEQFF. CDR3 nucleotides: TGTGCCAGCAGCTCCCGGAGGAATGAGCAGTTCTTC. The rearrangement links TRBV6-5 to TRBJ2-1; a possible D gene is TRBD2 (5 bases). The ends were cut back, 6 bases at V and 7 bases at J, with 10 bases in the middle. The CDR3 covers 12 residues. The V gene's germline CDR1 is MNHEY and CDR2 SVGAGI.

This clone has a handful of counts. The J gene is TRBJ1-2, the V gene TRBV2; D is possibly TRBD1 (5 bases). Trimming removed 4 bases at V and 4 bases at J, with 10 bases between. Germline CDR1 reads SNHLY; CDR2 reads FYNNEI. This CDR3 has 13 residues. CDR3: CASSVQGTYGYTF. The CDR3 nucleotides are TGTGCCAGCAGTGTGCAGGGTACCTATGGCTACACCTTC.

In DNA form, the CDR3 reads TGTGCCAGTAGAATGGAGGGGCGGGGGACCTACAATGAGCAGTTCTTC. Amino acids: CASRMEGRGTYNEQFF. This chain connects TRBV19 to TRBJ2-1; 7 nucleotides align to TRBD2. CDR3 length equals 16 residues. Germline values: CDR1 LNHDA, CDR2 SQIVND (reference sequence). V trimming: 6 bases; J trimming: 2 bases; junction bases outside the gene matches: 10.

In this sample, this clone turned up a few times. V usage is TRBV29-1 and J usage is TRBJ1-1; 7 bases agree with TRBD1. Germline CDR1 SQVTM, CDR2 ANQGSEA. V gave up 3 bases and J gave up 7 bases; unmatched junction bases: 5. The CDR3 has 12 amino acids. In DNA, the CDR3 is TGCAGCGTTGAGGGACAGACGGTTGAAGCTTTCTTT. It encodes CSVEGQTVEAFF.

This clone was recorded a few times. V gene TRBV18 combines with J gene TRBJ2-1; 16 positions agree with TRBD2. The germline CDR1 and CDR2 sequences are KGHSH and LQKENI. This CDR3 spans 21 amino acids. Germline trimming cut 3 bases from V and 0 bases from J; bases unmatched to any gene: 11. CDR3 sequence (DNA): TGTGCCAGCTCACCCGTTAAACTGGGACTAGCGGGAGGGACCTCCTACAATGAGCAGTTCTTC. Amino acid sequence: CASSPVKLGLAGGTSYNEQFF.

The rearrangement links TRBV6-6 to TRBJ1-3; 7 bases align to TRBD1. CDR1 is MNHNY, CDR2 SVGAGI, per germline (reference sequence). Unmatched junction bases numbered 4, after V lost 0 bases and J lost 8 bases. This CDR3 is 14 amino acids long. CDR3 nucleotide sequence: TGTGCCAGCAGTTACTCGAGAGGGACAGACACCATATATTTT. Translating it yields CASSYSRGTDTIYF.